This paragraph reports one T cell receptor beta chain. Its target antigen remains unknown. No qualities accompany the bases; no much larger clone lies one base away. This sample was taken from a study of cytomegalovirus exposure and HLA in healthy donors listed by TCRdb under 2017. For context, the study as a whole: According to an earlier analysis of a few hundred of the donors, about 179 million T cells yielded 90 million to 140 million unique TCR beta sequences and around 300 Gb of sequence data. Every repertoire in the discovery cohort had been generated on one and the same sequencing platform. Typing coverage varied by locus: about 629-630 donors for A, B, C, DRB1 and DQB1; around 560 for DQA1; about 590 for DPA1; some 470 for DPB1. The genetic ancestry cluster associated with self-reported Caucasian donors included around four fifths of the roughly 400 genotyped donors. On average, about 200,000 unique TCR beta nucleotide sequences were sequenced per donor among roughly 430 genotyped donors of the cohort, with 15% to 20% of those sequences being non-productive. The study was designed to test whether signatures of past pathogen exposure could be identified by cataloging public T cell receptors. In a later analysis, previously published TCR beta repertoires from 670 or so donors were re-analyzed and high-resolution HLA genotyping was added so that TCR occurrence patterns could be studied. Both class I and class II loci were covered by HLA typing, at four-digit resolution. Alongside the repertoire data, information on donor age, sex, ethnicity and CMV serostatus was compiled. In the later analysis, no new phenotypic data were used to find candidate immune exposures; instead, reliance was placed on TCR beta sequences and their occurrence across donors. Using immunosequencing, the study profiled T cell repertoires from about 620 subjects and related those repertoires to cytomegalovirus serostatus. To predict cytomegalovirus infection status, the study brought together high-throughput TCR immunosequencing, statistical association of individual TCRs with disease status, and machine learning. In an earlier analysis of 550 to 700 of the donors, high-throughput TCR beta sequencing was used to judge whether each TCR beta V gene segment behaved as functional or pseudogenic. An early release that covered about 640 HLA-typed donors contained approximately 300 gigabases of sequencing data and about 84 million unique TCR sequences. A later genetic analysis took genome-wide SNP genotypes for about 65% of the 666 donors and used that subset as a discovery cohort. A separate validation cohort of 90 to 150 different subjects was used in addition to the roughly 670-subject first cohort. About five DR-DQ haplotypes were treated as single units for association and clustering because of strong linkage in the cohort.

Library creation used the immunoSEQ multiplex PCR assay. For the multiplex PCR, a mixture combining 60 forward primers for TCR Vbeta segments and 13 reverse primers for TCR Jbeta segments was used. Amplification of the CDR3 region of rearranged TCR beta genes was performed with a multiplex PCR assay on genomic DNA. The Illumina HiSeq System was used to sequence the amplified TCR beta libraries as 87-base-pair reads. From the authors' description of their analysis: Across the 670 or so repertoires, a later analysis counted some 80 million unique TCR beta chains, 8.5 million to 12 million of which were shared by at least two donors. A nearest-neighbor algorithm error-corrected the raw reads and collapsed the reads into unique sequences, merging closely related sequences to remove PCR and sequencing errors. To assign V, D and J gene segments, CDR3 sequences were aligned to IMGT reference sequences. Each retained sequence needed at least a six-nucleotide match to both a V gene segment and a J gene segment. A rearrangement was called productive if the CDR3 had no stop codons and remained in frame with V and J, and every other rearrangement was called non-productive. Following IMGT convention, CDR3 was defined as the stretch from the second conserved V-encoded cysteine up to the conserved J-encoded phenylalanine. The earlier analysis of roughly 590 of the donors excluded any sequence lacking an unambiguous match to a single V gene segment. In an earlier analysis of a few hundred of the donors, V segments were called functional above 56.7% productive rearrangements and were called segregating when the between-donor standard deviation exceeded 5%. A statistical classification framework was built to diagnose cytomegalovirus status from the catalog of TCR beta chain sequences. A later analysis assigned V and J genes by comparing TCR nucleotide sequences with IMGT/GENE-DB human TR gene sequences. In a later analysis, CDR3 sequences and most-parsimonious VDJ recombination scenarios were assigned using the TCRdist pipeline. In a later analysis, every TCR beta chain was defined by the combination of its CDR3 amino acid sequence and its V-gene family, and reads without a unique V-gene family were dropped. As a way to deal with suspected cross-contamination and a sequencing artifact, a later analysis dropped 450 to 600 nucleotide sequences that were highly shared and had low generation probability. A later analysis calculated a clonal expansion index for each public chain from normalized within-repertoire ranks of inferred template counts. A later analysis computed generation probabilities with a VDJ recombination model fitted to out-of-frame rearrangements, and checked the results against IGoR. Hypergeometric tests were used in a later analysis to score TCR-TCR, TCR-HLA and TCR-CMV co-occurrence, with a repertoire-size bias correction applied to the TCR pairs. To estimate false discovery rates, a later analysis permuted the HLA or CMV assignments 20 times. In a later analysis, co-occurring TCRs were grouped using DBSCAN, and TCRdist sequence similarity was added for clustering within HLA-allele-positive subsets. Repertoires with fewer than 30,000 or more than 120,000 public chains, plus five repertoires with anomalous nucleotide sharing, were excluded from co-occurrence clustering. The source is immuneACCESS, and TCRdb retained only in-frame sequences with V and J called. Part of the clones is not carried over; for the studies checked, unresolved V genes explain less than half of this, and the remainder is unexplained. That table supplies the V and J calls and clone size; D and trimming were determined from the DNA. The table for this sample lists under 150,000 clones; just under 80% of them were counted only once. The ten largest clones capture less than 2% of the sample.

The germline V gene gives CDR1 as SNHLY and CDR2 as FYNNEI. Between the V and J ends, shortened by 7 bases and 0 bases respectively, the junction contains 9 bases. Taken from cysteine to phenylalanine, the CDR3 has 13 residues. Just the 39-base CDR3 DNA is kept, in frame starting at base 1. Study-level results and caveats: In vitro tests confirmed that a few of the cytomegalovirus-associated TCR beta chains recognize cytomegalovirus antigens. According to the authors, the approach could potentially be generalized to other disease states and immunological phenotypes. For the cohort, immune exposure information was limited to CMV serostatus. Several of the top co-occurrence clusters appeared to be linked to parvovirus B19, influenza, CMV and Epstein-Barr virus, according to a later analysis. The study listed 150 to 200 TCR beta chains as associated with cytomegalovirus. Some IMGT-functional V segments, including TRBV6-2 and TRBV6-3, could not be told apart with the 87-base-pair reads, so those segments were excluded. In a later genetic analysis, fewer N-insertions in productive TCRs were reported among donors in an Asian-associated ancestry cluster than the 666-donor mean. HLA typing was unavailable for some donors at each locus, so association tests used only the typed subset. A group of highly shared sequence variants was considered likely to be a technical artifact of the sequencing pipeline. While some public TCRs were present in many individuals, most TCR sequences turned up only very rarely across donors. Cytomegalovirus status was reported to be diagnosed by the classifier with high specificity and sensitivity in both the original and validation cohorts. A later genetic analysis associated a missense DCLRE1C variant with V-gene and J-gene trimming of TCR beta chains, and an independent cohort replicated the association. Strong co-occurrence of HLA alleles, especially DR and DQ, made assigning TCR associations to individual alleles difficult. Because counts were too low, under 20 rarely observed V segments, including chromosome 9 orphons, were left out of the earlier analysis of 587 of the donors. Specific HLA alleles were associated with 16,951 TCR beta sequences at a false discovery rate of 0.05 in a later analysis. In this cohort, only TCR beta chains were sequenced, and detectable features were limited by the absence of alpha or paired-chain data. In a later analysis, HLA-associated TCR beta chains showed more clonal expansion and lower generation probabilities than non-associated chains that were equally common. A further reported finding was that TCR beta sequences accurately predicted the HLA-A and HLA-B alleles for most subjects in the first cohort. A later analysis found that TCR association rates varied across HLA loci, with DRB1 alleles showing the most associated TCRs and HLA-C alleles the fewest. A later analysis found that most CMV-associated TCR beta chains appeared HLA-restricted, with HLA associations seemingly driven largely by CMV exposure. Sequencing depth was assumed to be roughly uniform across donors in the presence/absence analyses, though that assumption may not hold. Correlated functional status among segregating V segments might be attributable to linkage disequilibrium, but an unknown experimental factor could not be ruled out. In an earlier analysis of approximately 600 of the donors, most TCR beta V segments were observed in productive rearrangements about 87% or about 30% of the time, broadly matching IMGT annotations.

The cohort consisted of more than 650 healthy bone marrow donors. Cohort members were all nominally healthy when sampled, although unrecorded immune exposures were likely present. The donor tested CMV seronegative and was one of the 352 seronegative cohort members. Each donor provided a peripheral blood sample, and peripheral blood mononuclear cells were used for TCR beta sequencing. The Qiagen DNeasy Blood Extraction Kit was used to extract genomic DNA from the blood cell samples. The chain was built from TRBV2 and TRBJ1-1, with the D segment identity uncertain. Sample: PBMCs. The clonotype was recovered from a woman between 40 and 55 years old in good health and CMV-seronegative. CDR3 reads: CASIRYMNTEAFF. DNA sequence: TGTGCCAGCATCAGATACATGAACACTGAAGCTTTCTTT.